The text below deals with one T cell receptor (beta chain). The antigen is unknown. With UMI labels, 5' RACE was used to prepare the TRB cDNA libraries. TCRdb reprocessed the 5' RACE reads; each CDR3 protein has one entry and no DNA is given. The sample table includes around 60,000 distinct CDR3 sequences. The CDR3 is 12 amino acids. Germline CDR1 is MNHEY and CDR2 is SVGEGT. This entry comes from a study of CXCR3-negative and CXCR3-positive naive CD8 T cells. Study-level background: Total TRB output reached about 135 million reads, about 1.5 +/- 0.3 million per library. The study's findings and limits: More hydrophobic TRB CDR3s occurred in CXCR3-positive than in CXCR3-negative naive cells. Unlike memory cells, which differed, naive CXCR3-negative and CXCR3-positive cells had similar TRBV-TRBJ usage.

Sequenced sample: naive CXCR3+ CD8+ T cells from blood. Documented subset: CD45RO-CCR7+CD27+CD95- naive CD8+ T cells expressing CXCR3 (TNR3+). The chain recombines TRBV6-2 or TRBV6-3 with TRBJ2-7; the TRBD1 assignment by TCRdb is unverifiable without DNA. This receptor was taken from a human donor in good health. Some clones in this sample may be carry-over from other donors' samples. CDR3: CASNPTGYEQYF.